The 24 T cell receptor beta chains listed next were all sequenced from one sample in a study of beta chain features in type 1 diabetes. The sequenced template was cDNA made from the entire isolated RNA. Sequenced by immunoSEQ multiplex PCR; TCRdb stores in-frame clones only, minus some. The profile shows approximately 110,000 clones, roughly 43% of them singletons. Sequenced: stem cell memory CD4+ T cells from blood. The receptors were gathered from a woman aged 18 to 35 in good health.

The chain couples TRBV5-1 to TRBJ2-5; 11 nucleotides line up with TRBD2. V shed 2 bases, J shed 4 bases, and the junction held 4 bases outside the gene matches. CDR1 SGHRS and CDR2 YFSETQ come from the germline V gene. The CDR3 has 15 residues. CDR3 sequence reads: CASSFKLAGVETQYF. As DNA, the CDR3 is TGCGCCAGCAGCTTCAAACTAGCGGGAGTAGAGACCCAGTACTTC.

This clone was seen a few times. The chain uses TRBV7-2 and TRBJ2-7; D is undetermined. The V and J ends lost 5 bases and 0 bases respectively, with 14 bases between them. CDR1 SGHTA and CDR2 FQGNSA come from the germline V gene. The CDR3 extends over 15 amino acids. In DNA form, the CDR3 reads TGTGCCAGCAGCAGCAGCCCCCGGAGCTCCTACGAGCAGTACTTC. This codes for CASSSSPRSSYEQYF. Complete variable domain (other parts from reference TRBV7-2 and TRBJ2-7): GAGVSQSPSNKVTEKGKDVELRCDPISGHTALYWYRQSLGQGLEFLIYFQGNSAPDKSGLPSDRFSAERTGGSVSTLTIQRTQQEDSAVYLCASSSSPRSSYEQYFGPGTRLTVT.

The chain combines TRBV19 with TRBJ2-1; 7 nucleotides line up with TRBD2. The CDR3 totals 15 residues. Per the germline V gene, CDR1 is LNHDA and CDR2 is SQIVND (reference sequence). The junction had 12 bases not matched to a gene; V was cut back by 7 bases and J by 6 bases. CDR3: CASKLAGVNFNEQFF. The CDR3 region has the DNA TGTGCCAGTAAATTGGCGGGAGTCAACTTCAATGAGCAGTTCTTC. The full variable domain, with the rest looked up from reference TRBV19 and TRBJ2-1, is DGGITQSPKYLFRKEGQNVTLSCEQNLNHDAMYWYRQDPGQGLRLIYYSQIVNDFQKGDIAEGYSVSREKKESFPLTVTSAQKNPTAFYLCASKLAGVNFNEQFFGPGTRLTVL.

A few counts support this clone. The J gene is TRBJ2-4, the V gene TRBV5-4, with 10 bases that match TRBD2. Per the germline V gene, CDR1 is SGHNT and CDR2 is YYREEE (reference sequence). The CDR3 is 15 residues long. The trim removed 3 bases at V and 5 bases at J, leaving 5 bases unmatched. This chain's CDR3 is CASSSRLAGENIQYF. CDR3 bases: TGTGCCAGCAGCTCCCGACTAGCGGGCGAAAACATTCAGTACTTC. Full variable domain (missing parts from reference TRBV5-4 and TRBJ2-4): ETGVTQSPTHLIKTRGQQVTLRCSSQSGHNTVSWYQQALGQGPQFIFQYYREEENGRGNFPPRFSGLQFPNYSSELNVNALELDDSALYLCASSSRLAGENIQYFGAGTRLSVL.

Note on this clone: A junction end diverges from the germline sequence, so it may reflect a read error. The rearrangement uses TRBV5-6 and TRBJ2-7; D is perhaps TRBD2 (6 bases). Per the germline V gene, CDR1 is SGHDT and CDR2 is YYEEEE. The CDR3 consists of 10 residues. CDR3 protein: CASSLELARF. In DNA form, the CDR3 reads TGTGCCAGCAGCTTAGAACTAGCCCGCTTC.

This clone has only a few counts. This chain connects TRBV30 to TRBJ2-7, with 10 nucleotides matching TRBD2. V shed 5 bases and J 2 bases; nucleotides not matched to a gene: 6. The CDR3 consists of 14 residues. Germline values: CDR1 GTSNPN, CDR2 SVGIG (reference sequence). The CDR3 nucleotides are TGTGCCTGGTCCCGGACTAGCGGTGCCTACGAGCAGTACTTC. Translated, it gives CAWSRTSGAYEQYF.

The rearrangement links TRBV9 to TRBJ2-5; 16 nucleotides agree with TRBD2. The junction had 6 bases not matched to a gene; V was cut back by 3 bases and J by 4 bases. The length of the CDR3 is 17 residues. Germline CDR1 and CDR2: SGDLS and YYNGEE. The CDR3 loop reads CASSEGLAGGQRETQYF. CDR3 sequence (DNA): TGTGCCAGCAGCGAGGGACTAGCGGGAGGGCAGAGAGAGACCCAGTACTTC. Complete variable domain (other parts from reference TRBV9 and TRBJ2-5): DSGVTQTPKHLITATGQRVTLRCSPRSGDLSVYWYQQSLDQGLQFLIQYYNGEERAKGNILERFSAQQFPDLHSELNLSSLELGDSALYFCASSEGLAGGQRETQYFGPGTRLLVL.

The CDR3 nucleotides are TGTGCCAGCAGCTTTAACAGGGGAACAAAGGTCCAAGAGACCCAGTACTTC. Its protein product is CASSFNRGTKVQETQYF. This rearrangement joins TRBV13 to TRBJ2-5; 7 bases are a match to TRBD1. Germline V gene sequence: CDR1 PRHDT, CDR2 FYEKMQ (reference sequence). The ends lost 3 bases at V and 1 base at J; junction bases unmatched: 11. The CDR3 runs 17 residues.

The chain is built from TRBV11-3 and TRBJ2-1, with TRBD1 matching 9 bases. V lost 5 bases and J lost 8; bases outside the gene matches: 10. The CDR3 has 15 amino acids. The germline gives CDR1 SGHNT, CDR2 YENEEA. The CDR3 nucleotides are TGTGCCAGCAGCCGGGGACAGGGTAGAGGACATGAGCAGTTCTTC. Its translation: CASSRGQGRGHEQFF.

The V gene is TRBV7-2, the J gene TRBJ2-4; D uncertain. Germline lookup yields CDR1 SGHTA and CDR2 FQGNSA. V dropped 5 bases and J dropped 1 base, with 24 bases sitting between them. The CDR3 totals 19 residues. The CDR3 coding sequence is TGTGCCAGCAGCGTAAATCCCCTCCGAGGCCTGATGGCCAAAAACATTCAGTACTTC. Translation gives CASSVNPLRGLMAKNIQYF. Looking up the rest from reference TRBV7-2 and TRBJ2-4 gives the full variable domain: GAGVSQSPSNKVTEKGKDVELRCDPISGHTALYWYRQSLGQGLEFLIYFQGNSAPDKSGLPSDRFSAERTGGSVSTLTIQRTQQEDSAVYLCASSVNPLRGLMAKNIQYFGAGTRLSVL.

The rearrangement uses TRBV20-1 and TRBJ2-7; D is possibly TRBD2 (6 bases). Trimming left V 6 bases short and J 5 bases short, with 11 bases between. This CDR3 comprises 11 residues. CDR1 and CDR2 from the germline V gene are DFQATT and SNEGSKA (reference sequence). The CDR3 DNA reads TGCAGTGCGGGACCGGGGGACGAGCAGTACTTC. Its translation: CSAGPGDEQYF.

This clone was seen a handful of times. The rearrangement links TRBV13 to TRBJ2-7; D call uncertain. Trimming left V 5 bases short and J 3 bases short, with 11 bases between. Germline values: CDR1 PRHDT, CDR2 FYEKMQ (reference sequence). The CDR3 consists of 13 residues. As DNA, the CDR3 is TGTGCCAGCAGCGGGCAGAATTACTACGAGCAGTACTTC. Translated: CASSGQNYYEQYF.

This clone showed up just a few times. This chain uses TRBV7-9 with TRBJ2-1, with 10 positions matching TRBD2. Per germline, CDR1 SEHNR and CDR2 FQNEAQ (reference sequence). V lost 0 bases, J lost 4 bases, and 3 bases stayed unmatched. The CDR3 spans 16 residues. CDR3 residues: CASSLALAGRYNEQFF. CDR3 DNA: TGTGCCAGCAGCTTAGCACTAGCGGGAAGGTACAATGAGCAGTTCTTC.

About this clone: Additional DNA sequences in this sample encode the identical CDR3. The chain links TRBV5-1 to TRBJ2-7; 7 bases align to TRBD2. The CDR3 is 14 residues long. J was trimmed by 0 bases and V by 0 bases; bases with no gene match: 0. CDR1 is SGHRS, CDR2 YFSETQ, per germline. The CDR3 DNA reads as TGCGCCAGCAGCTTGGGCGGGAGCTCCTACGAGCAGTACTTC. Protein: CASSLGGSSYEQYF.

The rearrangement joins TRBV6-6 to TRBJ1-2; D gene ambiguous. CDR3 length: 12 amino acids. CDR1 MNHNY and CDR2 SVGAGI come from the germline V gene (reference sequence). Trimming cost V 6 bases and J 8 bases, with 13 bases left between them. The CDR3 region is CASRLLGMGYTF. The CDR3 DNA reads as TGTGCCAGCAGATTACTAGGCATGGGCTACACCTTC.

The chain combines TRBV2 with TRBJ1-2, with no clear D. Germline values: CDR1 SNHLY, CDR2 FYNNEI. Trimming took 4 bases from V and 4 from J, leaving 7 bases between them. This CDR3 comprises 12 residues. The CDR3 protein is CASSGQVYGYTF. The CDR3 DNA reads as TGTGCCAGCAGTGGGCAGGTCTATGGCTACACCTTC.

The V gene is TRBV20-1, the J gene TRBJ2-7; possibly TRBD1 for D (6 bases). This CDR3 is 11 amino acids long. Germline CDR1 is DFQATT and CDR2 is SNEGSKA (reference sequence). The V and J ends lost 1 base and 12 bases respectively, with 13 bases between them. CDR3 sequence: CSARGRTGRYF. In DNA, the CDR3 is TGCAGTGCTAGAGGGAGAACAGGGCGGTACTTC.

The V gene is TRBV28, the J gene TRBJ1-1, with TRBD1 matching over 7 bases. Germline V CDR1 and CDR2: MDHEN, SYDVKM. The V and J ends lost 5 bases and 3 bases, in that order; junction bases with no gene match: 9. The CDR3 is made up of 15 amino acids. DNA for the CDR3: TGTGCCAGCAGTCCAGGCGGGACAGAGGACACTGAAGCTTTCTTT. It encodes CASSPGGTEDTEAFF.

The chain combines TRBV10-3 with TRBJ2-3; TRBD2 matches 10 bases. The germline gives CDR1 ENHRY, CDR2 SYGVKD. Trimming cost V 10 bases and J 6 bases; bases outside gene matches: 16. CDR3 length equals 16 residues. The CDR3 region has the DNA TGTGCCACGGAATACTCTAGCGGGAGTCTGACGGATACGCAGTATTTT. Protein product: CATEYSSGSLTDTQYF.

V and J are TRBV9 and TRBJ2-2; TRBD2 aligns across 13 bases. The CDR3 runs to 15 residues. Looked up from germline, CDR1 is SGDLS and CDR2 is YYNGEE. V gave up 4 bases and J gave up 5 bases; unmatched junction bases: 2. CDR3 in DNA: TGTGCCAGCAGCAAACTAGCGGGGGGGACCGGGGAGCTGTTTTTT. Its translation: CASSKLAGGTGELFF. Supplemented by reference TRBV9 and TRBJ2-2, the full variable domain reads DSGVTQTPKHLITATGQRVTLRCSPRSGDLSVYWYQQSLDQGLQFLIQYYNGEERAKGNILERFSAQQFPDLHSELNLSSLELGDSALYFCASSKLAGGTGELFFGEGSRLTVL.

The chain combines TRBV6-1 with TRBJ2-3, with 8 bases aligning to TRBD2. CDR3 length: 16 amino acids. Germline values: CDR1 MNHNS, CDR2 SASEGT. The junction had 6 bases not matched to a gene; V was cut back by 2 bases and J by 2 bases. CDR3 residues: CASSESGGLNTDTQYF. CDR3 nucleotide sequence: TGTGCCAGCAGTGAATCGGGGGGGCTAAACACAGATACGCAGTATTTT.

CDR3 sequence: CASSGLAGRVGEQYF. The CDR3 DNA reads TGTGCCAGCAGTGGACTAGCGGGACGGGTGGGGGAGCAGTACTTC. This sequence joins TRBV2 and TRBJ2-7; TRBD2 aligns across 11 bases. The germline CDR1 and CDR2 sequences are SNHLY and FYNNEI. The CDR3 sequence is 15 residues long. V dropped 4 bases and J dropped 7; count of bases not matched to a gene: 9. Using reference TRBV2 and TRBJ2-7 for the parts outside the CDR3, the full variable domain is EPEVTQTPSHQVTQMGQEVILRCVPISNHLYFYWYRQILGQKVEFLVSFYNNEISEKSEIFDDQFSVERPDGSNFTLKIRSTKLEDSAMYFCASSGLAGRVGEQYFGPGTRLTVT.

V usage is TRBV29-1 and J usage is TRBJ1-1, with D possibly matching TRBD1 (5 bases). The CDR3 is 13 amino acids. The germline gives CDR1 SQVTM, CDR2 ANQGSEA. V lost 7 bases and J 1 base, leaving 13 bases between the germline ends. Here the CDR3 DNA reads TGCAGCGGGGGCCACTTCCGGAACACTGAAGCTTTCTTT. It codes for CSGGHFRNTEAFF.

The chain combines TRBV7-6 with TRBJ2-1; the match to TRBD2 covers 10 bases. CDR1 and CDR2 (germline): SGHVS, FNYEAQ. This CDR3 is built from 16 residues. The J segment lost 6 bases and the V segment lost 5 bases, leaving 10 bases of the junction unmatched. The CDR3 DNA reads TGTGCCAGCAGCCTCACAGCGGGAGGGCCTTTCAATGAGCAGTTCTTC. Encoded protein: CASSLTAGGPFNEQFF.